These T cell receptor beta chains were read from a single sample in a study of T cell repertoires in cytomegalovirus infection. The antigens these receptors bind are not known. TCRdb ran MiXCR on the reads and lists one entry per CDR3 protein. The data show about half a million distinct CDR3 sequences, roughly a third seen once. Sequenced here: cultured PBMCs, sampled from culture after CMV antigen stimulation. These receptors all stem from a human donor in good health (CMV status not recorded). Some clones in this sample may be carry-over from other donors' samples. The CDR3 runs from the conserved cysteine through the conserved F or W. Fields, in order: V gene, J gene, clone size, D gene, CDR3 protein, CDR3 DNA. D genes are given only for firm matches. Clone size, where shown, is once, few, many, or a class for clones that have expanded.

TRBV27	TRBJ2-1	.	TRBD2	CASSSWTSGRMNEQFF	TGTGCCAGCAGTTCGTGGACTAGCGGGAGGATGAATGAGCAGTTCTTC
TRBV6-1	TRBJ1-5	.	.	CASSLSLDVRQPQHF	TGTGCCAGCAGCCTTAGTCTTGATGTGCGTCAGCCCCAGCATTTT
TRBV20-1	TRBJ2-7	few	.	CSARAGAARLHEQYF	TGCAGTGCTAGGGCCGGGGCAGCGAGACTCCACGAGCAGTACTTC
TRBV7-6	TRBJ2-5	.	.	CASSLLGVLQETQYF	TGTGCCAGCAGTCTACTCGGGGTGCTCCAAGAGACCCAGTACTTC
TRBV5-1	TRBJ2-3	.	.	CASSFNVLSTDTQYF	TGCGCCAGCAGCTTTAATGTCCTTAGCACAGATACGCAGTATTTT
TRBV7-2	TRBJ2-1	.	.	CASSLALVPIGNEQFF	TGTGCCAGCAGCTTAGCGCTAGTCCCCATCGGGAATGAGCAGTTCTTC
TRBV12-3/TRBV12-4	TRBJ1-1	.	.	CASRDPVAAEAFF	TGTGCCAGCAGGGACCCCGTCGCAGCTGAAGCTTTCTTT
TRBV11-2	TRBJ2-1	few	.	CASSLGGTEQFF	TGTGCCAGCAGCTTGGGAGGAACGGAGCAGTTCTTC
TRBV7-2	TRBJ2-4	.	.	CASSAAGAMGIQYF	TGTGCCAGCAGCGCGGCGGGGGCAATGGGCATTCAGTACTTC
TRBV7-2	TRBJ2-1	few	.	CASSLQSTVNNEQFF	TGTGCCAGCAGCCTACAATCGACAGTTAACAATGAGCAGTTCTTC
TRBV20-1	TRBJ2-7	.	TRBD2	CSARGLAGPSSYEQYF	TGCAGTGCCAGAGGGCTAGCGGGCCCCAGCTCCTACGAGCAGTACTTC
TRBV4-1	TRBJ2-7	.	TRBD1	CASSHLGTGVYEQYF	TGCGCCAGCAGCCATCTCGGGACAGGGGTCTACGAGCAGTACTTC
TRBV9	TRBJ2-1	.	TRBD2	CASSPASGRVGNEQFF	TGTGCCAGCAGCCCGGCTAGCGGGAGAGTTGGCAATGAGCAGTTCTTC
TRBV7-2	TRBJ2-3	many	TRBD2	CASSVRLAVSTDTQYF	TGTGCCAGCAGCGTCAGACTAGCGGTTAGCACAGATACGCAGTATTTT
TRBV20-1	TRBJ2-5	.	TRBD1	CSASPGTEGTQYF	TGCAGTGCTAGTCCCGGGACAGAGGGGACCCAGTACTTC
TRBV19	TRBJ1-1	.	.	CASSIRQTGTEAFF	TGTGCCAGTAGTATACGGCAGACTGGGACTGAAGCTTTCTTT
TRBV7-2	TRBJ2-3	.	TRBD2	CASRPTTSGRSKQYF	TGTGCCAGCAGGCCGACGACTAGCGGGAGGTCGAAGCAGTATTTT
TRBV6-6	TRBJ2-1	.	TRBD1	CASSPNRGNEQFF	TGTGCCAGCAGTCCGAACAGGGGAAATGAGCAGTTCTTC
TRBV18	TRBJ1-5	.	.	CASSPNRDQPQHF	TGTGCCAGCTCACCGAACAGGGATCAGCCCCAGCATTTT
TRBV7-2	TRBJ2-7	many	.	CASSLAQGTREQYF	TGTGCCAGCAGCTTAGCACAGGGTACGAGGGAGCAGTACTTC
TRBV24-1	TRBJ1-2	.	TRBD1	CATSDPDRVFGYTF	TGTGCCACCAGTGATCCGGACAGGGTATTTGGCTACACCTTC
TRBV6-5	TRBJ1-5	.	TRBD1	CASRQGPQGPQHF	TGTGCCAGCAGACAGGGGCCTCAGGGGCCCCAGCATTTT
TRBV12-3/TRBV12-4	TRBJ1-1	.	TRBD1	CASSKTGGKTEAFF	TGTGCCAGCAGCAAAACAGGGGGCAAGACTGAAGCTTTCTTT
TRBV29-1	TRBJ2-3	few	.	CSVLTSTDTQYF	TGCAGCGTGCTCACAAGCACAGATACGCAGTATTTT
TRBV11-2	TRBJ2-2	.	.	CASSLDSHAVTTGELFF	TGTGCCAGCAGCTTAGATTCCCATGCAGTTACCACCGGGGAGCTGTTTTTT
TRBV19	TRBJ1-5	.	.	CASHKGTAGFEDSNQPQHF	TGTGCCAGTCACAAAGGGACGGCCGGCTTTGAGGATAGCAATCAGCCCCAGCATTTT
TRBV6-5	TRBJ1-2	.	TRBD1	CASSNGQGGYGYTF	TGTGCCAGCAGCAACGGACAGGGGGGCTATGGCTACACCTTC
TRBV4-1	TRBJ2-3	.	.	CASSHREAGDTQYF	TGCGCCAGCAGCCACAGGGAGGCAGGAGATACGCAGTATTTT
TRBV6-5	TRBJ2-1	once	TRBD2	CASSPGLAGVTSYNEQFF	TGTGCCAGCAGCCCCGGACTAGCGGGAGTGACCTCCTACAATGAGCAGTTCTTC
TRBV7-6	TRBJ1-5	.	.	CASSSDSTNQPQHF	TGTGCCAGCAGCTCAGACAGTACCAATCAGCCCCAGCATTTT
TRBV5-4	TRBJ2-3	few	.	CASSLMSRYTDTQYF	TGTGCCAGCAGCTTGATGTCCAGATACACAGATACGCAGTATTTT
TRBV6-1	TRBJ2-6	.	TRBD1	CASSAGQNSGANVLTF	TGTGCCAGCAGTGCGGGACAGAACTCTGGGGCCAACGTCCTGACTTTC
TRBV5-1	TRBJ2-3	.	TRBD2	CASSLDGGRAGDTQYF	TGCGCCAGCAGCTTGGACGGCGGGAGGGCCGGGGATACGCAGTATTTT
TRBV7-6	TRBJ2-1	.	TRBD2	CASTVLAGVNNEQFF	TGTGCCAGCACCGTACTAGCGGGAGTCAACAATGAGCAGTTCTTC
TRBV28	TRBJ2-7	.	.	CASSSSIEQYF	TGTGCCAGCAGTTCCTCCATCGAGCAGTACTTC
TRBV7-9	TRBJ2-1	.	TRBD2	CASSPLGLAVYNEQFF	TGTGCCAGCAGCCCCCTGGGACTAGCGGTTTACAATGAGCAGTTCTTC
TRBV7-2	TRBJ1-3	few	.	CASSLGESRGNTIYF	TGTGCCAGCAGCTTAGGAGAGAGCCGAGGAAACACCATATATTTT
TRBV28	TRBJ1-1	few	.	CASRYLPNTEAFF	TGTGCCAGCAGGTACTTACCGAACACTGAAGCTTTCTTT
TRBV4-1	TRBJ1-1	.	.	CASSQVFLNTEAFF	TGCGCCAGCAGCCAAGTTTTCCTAAACACTGAAGCTTTCTTT
TRBV6-2/TRBV6-3	TRBJ2-1	few	.	CASSYSMLNEQFF	TGTGCCAGCAGTTACTCGATGCTTAATGAGCAGTTCTTC
TRBV24-1	TRBJ2-1	.	TRBD2	CATSDPAGVGYEQFF	TGTGCCACCAGTGACCCAGCGGGAGTAGGCTATGAGCAGTTCTTC